This T cell receptor (beta chain) derives from a study of cytomegalovirus exposure and HLA in healthy donors. Comment on this clone: A junction end diverges from the germline sequence, so it may reflect a read error.

The CDR3 is 14 amino acids. Germline loops: CDR1 SEHNR, CDR2 FQNEAQ (reference sequence). Primers included in the PCR were 60 Vbeta and 13 Jbeta primers. Sequencing used immunoSEQ multiplex PCR; TCRdb keeps in-frame clones, though not all of them. In the table there are about 190,000 clones, 80% of which are singletons. Sequencing input: PBMCs. The chain uses TRBV7-9 and TRBJ1-2; 7 bases fit TRBD1. This TCR came from a woman in her thirties or forties in good health and CMV-seronegative. CDR3 bases: TGTTCCAGCAGCCTGACAGGGAATAACTATGGCTACACCTTC. Amino acids: CSSSLTGNNYGYTF.